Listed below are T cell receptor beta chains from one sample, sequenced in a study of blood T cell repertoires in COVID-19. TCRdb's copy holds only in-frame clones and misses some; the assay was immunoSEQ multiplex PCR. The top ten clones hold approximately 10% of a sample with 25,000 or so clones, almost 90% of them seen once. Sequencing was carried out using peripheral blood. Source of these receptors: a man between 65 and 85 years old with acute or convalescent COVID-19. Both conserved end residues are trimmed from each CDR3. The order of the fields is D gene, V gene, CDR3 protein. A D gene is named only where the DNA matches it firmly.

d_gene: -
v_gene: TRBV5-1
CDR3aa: ASSFGALTDTQY

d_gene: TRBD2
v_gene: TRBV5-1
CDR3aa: ACSLAGASYEQY

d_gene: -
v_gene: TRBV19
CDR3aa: ASQGGTYGYT

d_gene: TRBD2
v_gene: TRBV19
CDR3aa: ASSPGLAGSYEQY

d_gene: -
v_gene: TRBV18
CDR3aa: ASSPGQGNTEAF

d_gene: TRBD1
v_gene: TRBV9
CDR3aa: ASSESRTGGVFETQY

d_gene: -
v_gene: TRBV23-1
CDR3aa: ASSHPFGPGGKTQY

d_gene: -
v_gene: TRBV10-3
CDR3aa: AISEANQGQPQH

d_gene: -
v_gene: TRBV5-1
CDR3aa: ASSLDGQGYGYT

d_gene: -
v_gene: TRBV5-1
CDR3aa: ASTLGVPDTQY

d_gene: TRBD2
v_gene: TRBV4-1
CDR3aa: ASSLGTSGFYNEQF

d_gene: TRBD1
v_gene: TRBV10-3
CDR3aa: AISVGQGVTEAF